This T cell receptor (beta chain) originates from a study of PD-1 blockade in classical Hodgkin lymphoma. This CDR3 comprises 13 residues. V was pared by 5 bases and J by 6 bases, with 14 bases between. Germline assignment: CDR1 SGHNT and CDR2 YYREEE (reference sequence). With respect to this clone: Its cognate antigen is unknown.

Following autologous stem cell transplantation, relapse occurred in every patient, and exposure to brentuximab vedotin varied. Negative selection with magnetic separation was used to purify CD4+ T cells from thawed PBMCs. Study outcomes and limitations: Nivolumab starters within 1 year of ASCT were excluded. Baseline diversity was lower in partial responders and progressors than complete responders.

Here immunoSEQ multiplex PCR was the method, and the copy in TCRdb shows in-frame clones only, minus some. The repertoire holds approximately 7,500 clones, with approximately 90% as singletons. This receptor was taken from a human donor with classical Hodgkin lymphoma. The chain couples TRBV5-4 to TRBJ1-2; D is uncertain. Sample: CD4+ T cells from blood, taken at baseline. CDR3 amino acids: CASSEAGMHGYTF. The CDR3 DNA sequence: TGTGCCAGCAGTGAGGCAGGCATGCATGGCTACACCTTC.